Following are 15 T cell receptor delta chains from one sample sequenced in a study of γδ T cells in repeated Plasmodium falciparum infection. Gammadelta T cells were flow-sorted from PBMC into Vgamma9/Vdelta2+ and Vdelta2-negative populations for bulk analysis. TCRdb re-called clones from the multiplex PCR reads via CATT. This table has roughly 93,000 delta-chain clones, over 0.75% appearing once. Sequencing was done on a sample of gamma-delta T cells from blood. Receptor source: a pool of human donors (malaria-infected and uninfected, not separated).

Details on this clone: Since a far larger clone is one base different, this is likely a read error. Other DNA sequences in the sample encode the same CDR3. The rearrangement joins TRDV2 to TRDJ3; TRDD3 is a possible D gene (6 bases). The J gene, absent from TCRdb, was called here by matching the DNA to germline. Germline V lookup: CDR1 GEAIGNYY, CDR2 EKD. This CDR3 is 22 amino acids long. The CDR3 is CACDTVLGTPGSSSWDTRQMFF. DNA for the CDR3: TGTGCCTGCGACACCGTGCTGGGGACACCGGGTTCCAGCTCCTGGGACACCCGACAGATGTTTTTC.

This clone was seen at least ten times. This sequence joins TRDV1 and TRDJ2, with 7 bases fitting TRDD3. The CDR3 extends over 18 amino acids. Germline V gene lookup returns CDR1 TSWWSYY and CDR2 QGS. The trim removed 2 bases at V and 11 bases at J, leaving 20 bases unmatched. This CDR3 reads CALGEGPGPARYWGQLFF. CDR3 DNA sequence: TGTGCTCTTGGGGAAGGGCCTGGACCGGCACGATACTGGGGTCAACTCTTCTTT.

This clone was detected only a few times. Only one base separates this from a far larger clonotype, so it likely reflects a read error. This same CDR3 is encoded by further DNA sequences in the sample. The CDR3 sequence is CALGERSRGLPSGGYTDKLIF. CDR3 DNA: TGTGCCCTTGGGGAACGGTCTCGAGGGCTACCTTCTGGGGGATACACCGATAAGCTCATCTTT. J is TRDJ1 and V is TRDV1; 11 bases are a match to TRDD3. This CDR3 spans 21 amino acids. The germline V gene has CDR1 TSWWSYY and CDR2 QGS.

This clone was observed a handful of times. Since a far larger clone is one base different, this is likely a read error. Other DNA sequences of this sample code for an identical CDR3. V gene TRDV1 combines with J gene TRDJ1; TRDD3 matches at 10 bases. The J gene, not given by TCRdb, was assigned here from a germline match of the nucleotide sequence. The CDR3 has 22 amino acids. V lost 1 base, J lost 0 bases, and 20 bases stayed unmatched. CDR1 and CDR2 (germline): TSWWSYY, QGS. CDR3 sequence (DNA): TGTGCTCTTGGGGAACAACCTACCAACCTTCTGCTGGGGGATAAGAACACCGATAAACTCATCTTT. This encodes CALGEQPTNLLLGDKNTDKLIF.

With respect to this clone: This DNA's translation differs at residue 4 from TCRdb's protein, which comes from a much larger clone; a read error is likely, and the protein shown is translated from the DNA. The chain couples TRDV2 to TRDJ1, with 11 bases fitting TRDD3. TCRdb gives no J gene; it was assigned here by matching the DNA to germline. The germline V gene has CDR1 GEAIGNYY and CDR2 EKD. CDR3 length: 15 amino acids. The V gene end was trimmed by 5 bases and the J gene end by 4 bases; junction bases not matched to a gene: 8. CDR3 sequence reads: CACGSLGDTDDKLIF. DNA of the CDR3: TGTGCCTGTGGCAGCCTGGGGGATACCGACGATAAACTCATCTTT.

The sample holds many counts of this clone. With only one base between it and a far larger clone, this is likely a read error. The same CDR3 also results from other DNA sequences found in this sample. CDR3 sequence (DNA): TGTGCTCTTGGGGATCCTCCTTCCTCCCGGGACTGGGGGATGTACACCGATAAACTCATCTTC. Protein sequence: CALGDPPSSRDWGMYTDKLIF. The V gene is given as TRDV1, and no J gene call is available; the DNA was not compared with TRDD3, the D call given in the table. This CDR3 comprises 21 residues. Germline V gene sequence: CDR1 TSWWSYY, CDR2 QGS.

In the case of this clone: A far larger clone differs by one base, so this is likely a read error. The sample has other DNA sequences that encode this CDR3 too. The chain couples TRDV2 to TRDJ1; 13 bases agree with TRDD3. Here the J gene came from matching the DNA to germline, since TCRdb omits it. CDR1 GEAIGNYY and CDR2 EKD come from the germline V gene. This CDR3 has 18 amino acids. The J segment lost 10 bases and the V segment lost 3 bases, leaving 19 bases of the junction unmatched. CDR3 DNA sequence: TGTGCCTGTGACTCTTTACTGGGGGATACGCGTAAGGAGCTAACACTCATCTTT. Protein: CACDSLLGDTRKELTLIF.

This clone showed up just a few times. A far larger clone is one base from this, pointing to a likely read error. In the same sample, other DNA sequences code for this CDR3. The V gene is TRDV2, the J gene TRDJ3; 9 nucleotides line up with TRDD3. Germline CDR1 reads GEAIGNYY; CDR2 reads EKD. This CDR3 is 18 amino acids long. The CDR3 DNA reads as TGTGCCTGTGACACCGTACTGGGGGACTCCTGGGACACCCGGCAGATGTTTTTC. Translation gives CACDTVLGDSWDTRQMFF.

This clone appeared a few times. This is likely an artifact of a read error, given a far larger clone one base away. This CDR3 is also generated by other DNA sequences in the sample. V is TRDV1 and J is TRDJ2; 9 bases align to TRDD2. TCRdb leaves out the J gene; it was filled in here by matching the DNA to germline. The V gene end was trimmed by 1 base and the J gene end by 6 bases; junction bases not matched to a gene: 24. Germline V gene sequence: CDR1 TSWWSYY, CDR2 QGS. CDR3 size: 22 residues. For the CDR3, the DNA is TGTGCTCTTGGGGAACCTCCTTCCTACCCCGGGGAAGGGGATCCTAGGTCAGCACAACTCTTCTTT. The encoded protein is CALGEPPSYPGEGDPRSAQLFF.

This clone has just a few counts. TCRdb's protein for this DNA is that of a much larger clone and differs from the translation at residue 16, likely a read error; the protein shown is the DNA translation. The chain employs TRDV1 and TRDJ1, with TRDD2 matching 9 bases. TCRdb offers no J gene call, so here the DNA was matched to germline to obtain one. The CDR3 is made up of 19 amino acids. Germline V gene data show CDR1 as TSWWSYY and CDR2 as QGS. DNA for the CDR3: TGTGCTCTTGGGGAACTCGCCTTCCTACCGCGGCCTCGCACCGATGAACTCATCTTT. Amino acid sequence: CALGELAFLPRPRTDELIF.

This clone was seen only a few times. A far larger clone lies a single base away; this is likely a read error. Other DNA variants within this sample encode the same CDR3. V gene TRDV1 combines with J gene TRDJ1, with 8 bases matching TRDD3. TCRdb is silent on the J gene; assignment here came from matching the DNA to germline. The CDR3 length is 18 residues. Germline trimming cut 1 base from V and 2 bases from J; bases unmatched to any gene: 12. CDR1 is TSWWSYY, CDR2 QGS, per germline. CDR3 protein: CALGERGAGILGTDKLIF. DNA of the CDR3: TGTGCTCTTGGGGAACGTGGGGCGGGGATACTGGGTACCGATAAACTCATCTTT.

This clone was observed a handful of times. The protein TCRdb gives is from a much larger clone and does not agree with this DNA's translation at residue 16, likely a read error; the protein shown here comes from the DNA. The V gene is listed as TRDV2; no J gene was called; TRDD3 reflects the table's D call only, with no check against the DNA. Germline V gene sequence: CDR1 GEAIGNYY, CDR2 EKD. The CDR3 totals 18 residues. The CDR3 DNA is TGTGCCTGTGACCCCGTACTGGGGGATAAACTCTCCACCGATAAACCCATCTTT. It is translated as CACDPVLGDKLSTDKPIF.

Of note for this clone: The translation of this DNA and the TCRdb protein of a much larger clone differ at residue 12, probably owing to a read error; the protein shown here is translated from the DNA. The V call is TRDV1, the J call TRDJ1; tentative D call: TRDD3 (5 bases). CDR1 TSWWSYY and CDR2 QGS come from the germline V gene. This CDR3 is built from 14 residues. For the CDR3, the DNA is TGTGCTCTTGGGGTCCCAAATGTGCCGGATAAACCCATCTTT. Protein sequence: CALGVPNVPDKPIF.

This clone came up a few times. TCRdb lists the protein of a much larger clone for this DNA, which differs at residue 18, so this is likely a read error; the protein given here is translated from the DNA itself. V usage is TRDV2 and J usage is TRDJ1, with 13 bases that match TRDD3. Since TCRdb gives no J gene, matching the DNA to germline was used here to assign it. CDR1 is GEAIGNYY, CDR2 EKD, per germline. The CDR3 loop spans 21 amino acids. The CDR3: CACDTVTGGYAERKDTDRLIF. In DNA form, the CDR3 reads TGTGCCTGTGACACCGTTACTGGGGGATACGCCGAGCGGAAGGACACCGATAGACTCATCTTT.

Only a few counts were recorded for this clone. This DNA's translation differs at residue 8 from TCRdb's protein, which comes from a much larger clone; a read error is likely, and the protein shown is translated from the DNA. CDR3 sequence reads: CACDTSCLRLGTHASSRTNTDKLIF. The CDR3 DNA reads as TGTGCCTGTGACACTTCCTGCCTTAGACTGGGGACTCACGCATCCAGCCGAACCAATACCGATAAACTCATCTTT. V is TRDV2 and J is TRDJ1, with 7 bases that match TRDD3. TCRdb lists no J gene, so it was determined here by aligning the DNA to germline. From germline, CDR1 is GEAIGNYY and CDR2 EKD. Germline trimming cut 1 base from V and 2 bases from J; bases unmatched to any gene: 36. This CDR3 region has 25 residues.